The source of this TCR beta chain is a study of blood T cell repertoires in COVID-19. About the research overall: T cells, B-cell-depleted T cells, or PBMCs supplied cDNA or gDNA.

The CDR3 is 15 residues long. The V segment lost 5 bases and the J segment 7 bases; nucleotides outside the gene matches: 7. Germline loops: CDR1 LNHDA, CDR2 SQIVND (reference sequence). Measured with immunoSEQ multiplex PCR; TCRdb has only the in-frame clones, and not every one. This table holds around 81,000 clones, approximately 91% found once. The V call is TRBV19, the J call TRBJ1-5; 11 bases align to TRBD1. This clonotype originated in a man between 65 and 85 years old with acute or convalescent COVID-19. Sequencing was performed on peripheral blood. The CDR3 region is CASSPDRGRLQPQHF. CDR3 DNA sequence: TGTGCCAGTAGTCCGGACAGGGGGCGCTTACAGCCCCAGCATTTT.